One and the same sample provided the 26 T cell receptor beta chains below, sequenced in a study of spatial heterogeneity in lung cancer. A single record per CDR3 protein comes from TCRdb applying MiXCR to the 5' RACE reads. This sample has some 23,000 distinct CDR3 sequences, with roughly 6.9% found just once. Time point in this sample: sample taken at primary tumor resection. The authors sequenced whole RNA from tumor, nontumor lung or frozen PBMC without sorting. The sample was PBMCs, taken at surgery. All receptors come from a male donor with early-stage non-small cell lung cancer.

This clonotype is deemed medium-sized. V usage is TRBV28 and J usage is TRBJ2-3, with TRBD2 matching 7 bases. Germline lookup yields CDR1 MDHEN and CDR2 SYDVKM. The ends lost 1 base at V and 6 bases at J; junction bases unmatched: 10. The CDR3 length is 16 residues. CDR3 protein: CASSLFGAGDLDTQYF. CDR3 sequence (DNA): TGTGCCAGCAGTTTATTCGGTGCGGGGGACCTCGATACGCAGTATTTT. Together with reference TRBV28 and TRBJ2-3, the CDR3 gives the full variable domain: DVKVTQSSRYLVKRTGEKVFLECVQDMDHENMFWYRQDPGLGLRLIYFSYDVKMKEKGDIPEGYSVSREKKERFSLILESASTNQTSMYLCASSLFGAGDLDTQYFGPGTRLTVL.

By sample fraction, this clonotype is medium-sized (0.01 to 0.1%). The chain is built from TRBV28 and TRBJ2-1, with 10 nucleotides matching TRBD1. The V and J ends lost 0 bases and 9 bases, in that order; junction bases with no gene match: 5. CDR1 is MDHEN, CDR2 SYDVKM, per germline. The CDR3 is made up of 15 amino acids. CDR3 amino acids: CASSLWPRDRGEQFF. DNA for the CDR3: TGTGCCAGCAGTTTATGGCCCCGGGACAGGGGTGAGCAGTTCTTC.

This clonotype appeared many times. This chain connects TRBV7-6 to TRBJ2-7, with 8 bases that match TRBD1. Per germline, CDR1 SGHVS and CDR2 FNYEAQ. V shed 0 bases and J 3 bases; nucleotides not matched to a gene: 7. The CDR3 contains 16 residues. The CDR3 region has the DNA TGTGCCAGCAGCTTAGCTCTTAGGGACAGGCGCTACGAGCAGTACGTC. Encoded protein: CASSLALRDRRYEQYV.

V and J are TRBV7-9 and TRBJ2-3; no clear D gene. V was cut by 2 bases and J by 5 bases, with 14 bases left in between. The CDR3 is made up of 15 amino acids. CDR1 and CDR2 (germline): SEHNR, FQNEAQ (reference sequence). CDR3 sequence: CASSLYLTKGDTQYF. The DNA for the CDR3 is TGTGCCAGCAGCTTATATCTCACCAAGGGAGATACGCAGTATTTT.

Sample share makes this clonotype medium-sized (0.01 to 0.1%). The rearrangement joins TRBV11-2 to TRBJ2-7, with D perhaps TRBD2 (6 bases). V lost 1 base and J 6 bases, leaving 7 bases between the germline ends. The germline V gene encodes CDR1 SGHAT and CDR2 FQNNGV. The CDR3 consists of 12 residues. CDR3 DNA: TGTGCCAGCAGCTTAGCGGGAGCCGAGCAGTACTTC. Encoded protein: CASSLAGAEQYF.

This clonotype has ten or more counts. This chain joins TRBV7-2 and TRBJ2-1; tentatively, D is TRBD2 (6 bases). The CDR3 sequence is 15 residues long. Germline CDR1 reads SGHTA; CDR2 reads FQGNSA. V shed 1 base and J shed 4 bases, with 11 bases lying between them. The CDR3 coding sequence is TGTGCCAGCAGCTTAGGGACTACCCGATACAATGAGCAGTTCTTC. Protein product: CASSLGTTRYNEQFF.

The CDR3 protein is CSARRQERTEAFF. The CDR3 nucleotides are TGCAGTGCTAGAAGACAGGAAAGGACTGAAGCTTTCTTT. The chain joins TRBV20-1 to TRBJ1-1, with a possible D match to TRBD1 (6 bases). The CDR3 is made up of 13 amino acids. Trimming left V 2 bases short and J 5 bases short, with 12 bases between. Germline V lookup: CDR1 DFQATT, CDR2 SNEGSKA (reference sequence).

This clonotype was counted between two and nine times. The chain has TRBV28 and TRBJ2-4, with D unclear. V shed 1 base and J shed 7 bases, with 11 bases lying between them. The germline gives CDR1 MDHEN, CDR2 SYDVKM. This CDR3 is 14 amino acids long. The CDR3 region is CASSLFGPGNIQYF. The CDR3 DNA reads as TGTGCCAGCAGTTTATTCGGGCCTGGGAACATTCAGTACTTC.

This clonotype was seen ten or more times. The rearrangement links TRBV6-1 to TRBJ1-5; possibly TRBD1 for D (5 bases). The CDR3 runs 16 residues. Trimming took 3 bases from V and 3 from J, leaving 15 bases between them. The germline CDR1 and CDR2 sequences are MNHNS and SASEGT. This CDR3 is CASSDRMSGLNQPQHF. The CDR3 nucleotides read TGTGCCAGCAGTGATAGGATGTCGGGGCTCAATCAGCCCCAGCATTTT.

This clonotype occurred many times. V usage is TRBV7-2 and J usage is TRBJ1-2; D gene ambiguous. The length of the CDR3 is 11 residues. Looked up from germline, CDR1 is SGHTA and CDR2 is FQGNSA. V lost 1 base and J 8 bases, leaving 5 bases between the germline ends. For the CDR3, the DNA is TGTGCCAGCAGCTTAGTGGCGGGCTACACCTTC. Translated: CASSLVAGYTF.

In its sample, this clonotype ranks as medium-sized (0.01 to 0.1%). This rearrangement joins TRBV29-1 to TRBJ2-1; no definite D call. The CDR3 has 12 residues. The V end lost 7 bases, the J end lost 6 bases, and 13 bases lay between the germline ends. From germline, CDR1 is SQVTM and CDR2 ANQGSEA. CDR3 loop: CSAVDHVNEQFF. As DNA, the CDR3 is TGCAGCGCTGTGGACCACGTCAATGAGCAGTTCTTC.

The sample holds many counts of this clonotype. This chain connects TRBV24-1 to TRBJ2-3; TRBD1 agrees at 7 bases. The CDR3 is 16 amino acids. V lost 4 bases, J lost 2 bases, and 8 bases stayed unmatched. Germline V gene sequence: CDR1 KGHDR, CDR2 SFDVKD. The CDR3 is CATSERGQPSTDTQYF. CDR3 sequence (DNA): TGTGCCACCAGTGAGAGGGGACAGCCCTCCACAGATACGCAGTATTTT.

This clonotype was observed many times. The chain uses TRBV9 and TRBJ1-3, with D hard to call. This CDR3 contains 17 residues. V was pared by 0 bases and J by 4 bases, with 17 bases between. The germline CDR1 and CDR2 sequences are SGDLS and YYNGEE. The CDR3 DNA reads TGTGCCAGCAGCGTAGCCTCGACGCTGGTTTACGGAAACACCATATATTTT. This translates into CASSVASTLVYGNTIYF.

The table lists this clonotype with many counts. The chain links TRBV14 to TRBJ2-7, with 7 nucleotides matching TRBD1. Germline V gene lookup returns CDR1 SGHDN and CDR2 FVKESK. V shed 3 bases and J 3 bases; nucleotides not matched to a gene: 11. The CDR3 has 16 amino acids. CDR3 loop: CASSHPAGTAYYEQYF. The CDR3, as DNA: TGTGCCAGCAGCCACCCTGCCGGGACAGCTTACTACGAGCAGTACTTC.

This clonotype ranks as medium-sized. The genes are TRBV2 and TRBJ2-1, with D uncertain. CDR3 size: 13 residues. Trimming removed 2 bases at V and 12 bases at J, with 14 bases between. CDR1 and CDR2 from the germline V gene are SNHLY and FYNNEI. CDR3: CASSETQSPSQFF. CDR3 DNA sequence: TGTGCCAGCAGTGAAACACAGAGCCCGTCGCAGTTCTTC.

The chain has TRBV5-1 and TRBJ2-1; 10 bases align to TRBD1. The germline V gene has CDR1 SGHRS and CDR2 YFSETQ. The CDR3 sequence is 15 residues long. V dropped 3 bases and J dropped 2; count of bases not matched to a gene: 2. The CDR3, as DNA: TGCGCCAGCAGCTCCGGACAGGGGGCCTACAATGAGCAGTTCTTC. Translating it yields CASSSGQGAYNEQFF.

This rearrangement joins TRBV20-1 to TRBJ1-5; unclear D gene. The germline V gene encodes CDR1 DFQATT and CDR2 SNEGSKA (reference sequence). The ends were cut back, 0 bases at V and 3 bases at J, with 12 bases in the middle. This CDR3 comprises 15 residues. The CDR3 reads CSAREPRTANQPQHF. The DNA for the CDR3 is TGCAGTGCTAGAGAACCTAGGACCGCCAATCAGCCCCAGCATTTT.

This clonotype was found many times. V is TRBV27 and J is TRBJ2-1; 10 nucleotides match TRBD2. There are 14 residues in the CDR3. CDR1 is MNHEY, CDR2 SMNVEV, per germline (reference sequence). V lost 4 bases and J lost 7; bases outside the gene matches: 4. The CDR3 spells CASSYLAGENEQFF. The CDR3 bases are TGTGCCAGCAGTTACCTAGCGGGAGAAAATGAGCAGTTCTTC.

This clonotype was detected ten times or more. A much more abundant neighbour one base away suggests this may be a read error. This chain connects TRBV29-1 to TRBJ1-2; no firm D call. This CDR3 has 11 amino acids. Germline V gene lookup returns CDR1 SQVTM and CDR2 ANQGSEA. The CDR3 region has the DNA TGCAGCGTTGAGCTGAACTATGGCTACGCCTTC. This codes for CSVELNYGYAF.

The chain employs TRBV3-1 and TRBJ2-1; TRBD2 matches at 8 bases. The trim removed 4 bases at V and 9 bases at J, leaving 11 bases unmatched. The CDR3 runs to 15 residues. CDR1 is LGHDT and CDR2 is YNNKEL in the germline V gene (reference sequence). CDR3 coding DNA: TGTGCCAGCAGCCGAAATCCAGCGGGAGAGGTTGAGCAGTTCTTC. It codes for CASSRNPAGEVEQFF.

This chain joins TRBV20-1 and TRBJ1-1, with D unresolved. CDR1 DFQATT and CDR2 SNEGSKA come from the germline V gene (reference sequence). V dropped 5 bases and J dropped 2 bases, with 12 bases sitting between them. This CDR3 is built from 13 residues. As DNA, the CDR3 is TGCAGTGCTCTTAATCCCCGTAACACTGAAGCTTTCTTT. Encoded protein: CSALNPRNTEAFF.

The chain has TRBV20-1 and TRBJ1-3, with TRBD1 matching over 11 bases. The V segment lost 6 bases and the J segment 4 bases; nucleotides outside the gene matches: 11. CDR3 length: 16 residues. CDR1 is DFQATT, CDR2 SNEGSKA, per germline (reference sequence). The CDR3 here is CSAPAPGTGGGNTIYF. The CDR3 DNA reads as TGCAGTGCCCCAGCCCCCGGGACAGGGGGAGGAAACACCATATATTTT.

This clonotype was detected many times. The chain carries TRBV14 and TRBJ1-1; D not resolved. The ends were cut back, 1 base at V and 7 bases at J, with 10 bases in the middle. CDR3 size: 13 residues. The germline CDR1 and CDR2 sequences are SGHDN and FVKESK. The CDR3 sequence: CASSQVGRVEAFF. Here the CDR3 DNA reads TGTGCCAGCAGCCAAGTGGGTAGGGTTGAAGCTTTCTTT.

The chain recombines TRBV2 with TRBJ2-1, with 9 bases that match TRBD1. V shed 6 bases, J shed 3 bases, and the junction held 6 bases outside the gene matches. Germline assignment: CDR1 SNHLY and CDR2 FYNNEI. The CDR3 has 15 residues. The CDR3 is CASRAGQGSYNEQFF. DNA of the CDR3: TGTGCCAGCAGGGCGGGACAGGGAAGCTACAATGAGCAGTTCTTC.

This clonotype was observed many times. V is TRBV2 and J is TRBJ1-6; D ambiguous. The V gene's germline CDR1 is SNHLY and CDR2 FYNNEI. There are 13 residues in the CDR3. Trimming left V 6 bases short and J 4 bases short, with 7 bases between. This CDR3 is CASRGAYNSPLHF. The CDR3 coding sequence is TGTGCCAGCAGAGGAGCTTATAATTCACCCCTCCACTTT.

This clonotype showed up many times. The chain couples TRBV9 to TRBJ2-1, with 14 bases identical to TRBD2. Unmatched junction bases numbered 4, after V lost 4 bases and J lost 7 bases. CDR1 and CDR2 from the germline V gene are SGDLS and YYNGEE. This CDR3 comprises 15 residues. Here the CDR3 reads CASSLGTSGRNEQFF. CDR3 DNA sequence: TGTGCCAGCAGCCTAGGGACTAGCGGGAGAAATGAGCAGTTCTTC.